This TCR beta chain was sequenced during a study of T cell responses to AZD1222 COVID-19 vaccine. The wider study: Pooled in the analysis were second doses at about 4 or about 12 weeks. Broader study findings: Just a handful of AZD1222 recipients tested seropositive at baseline. Scientists sampled the repertoires only once the peak T cell response had passed. It should be noted that donors were predominantly white British and more often female, and clonal diversity was possibly underestimated.

This clone was seen a single time. The antigen remains undetermined. The CDR3 has 13 amino acids. Germline lookup yields CDR1 SNHLY and CDR2 FYNNEI. J lost 4 bases, V lost 11 bases, and 9 bases had no gene match. The protocol was immunoSEQ multiplex PCR, while the TCRdb copy is restricted to in-frame clones and leaves out a portion. The sample consists of around 84,000 clones, 70% to 90% of them appearing once. Material: peripheral blood, obtained on day 0 of AZD1222 vaccination. The rearrangement links TRBV2 to TRBJ2-7; 9 bases are shared with TRBD1. This TCR came from an adult in good health. This CDR3 is CAGSGTGPYEQYF. In DNA form, the CDR3 reads TGTGCCGGCTCCGGGACAGGGCCATACGAGCAGTACTTC. The variable domain in full, completed from reference TRBV2 and TRBJ2-7, reads EPEVTQTPSHQVTQMGQEVILRCVPISNHLYFYWYRQILGQKVEFLVSFYNNEISEKSEIFDDQFSVERPDGSNFTLKIRSTKLEDSAMYFCAGSGTGPYEQYFGPGTRLTVT.